These 17 T cell receptor beta chains came from one sample sequenced in a study of shared clonotypes between healthy human individuals. The table came from immunoSEQ multiplex PCR; TCRdb's copy has only in-frame clones and leaves some out. The sample lists some 2,000,000 clones, approximately 96% occurring once. Sequencing was done on a sample of naive CD4+ T cells sorted from blood. Subset here: CD45RA+ positively selected. These receptors were collected from a man aged 18 to 29 in good health.

The chain links TRBV6-1 to TRBJ1-1; no clear D gene. V shed 7 bases and J shed 0 bases, with 12 bases lying between them. Germline lookup yields CDR1 MNHNS and CDR2 SASEGT. CDR3 length: 14 amino acids. CDR3 protein: CASNPGGMNTEAFF. The DNA of the CDR3 is TGTGCCAGCAACCCGGGCGGCATGAACACTGAAGCTTTCTTT.

This chain links TRBV7-2 with TRBJ1-1, with D unresolved. The germline V and J ends were trimmed by 3 bases and 0 bases, with 8 bases remaining between them. The V gene's germline CDR1 is SGHTA and CDR2 FQGNSA. The CDR3 totals 14 residues. The CDR3 reads CASSFGEVNTEAFF. DNA for the CDR3: TGTGCCAGCAGCTTCGGGGAGGTGAACACTGAAGCTTTCTTT.

This clone has a single count. The chain is built from TRBV5-1 and TRBJ2-5; no reliable D call. The CDR3 covers 14 residues. Germline values: CDR1 SGHRS, CDR2 YFSETQ. V lost 0 bases to trimming and J lost 0 bases, with 6 bases between them. The CDR3 sequence is CASSLGVNQETQYF. The DNA for the CDR3 is TGCGCCAGCAGCTTGGGTGTAAACCAAGAGACCCAGTACTTC.

This chain links TRBV18 with TRBJ2-7; 9 nucleotides line up with TRBD1. Unmatched junction bases numbered 15, after V lost 5 bases and J lost 7 bases. The CDR3 runs 16 residues. Per germline, CDR1 KGHSH and CDR2 LQKENI. This CDR3 reads CASSSQLGTGRYEQYF. For the CDR3, the DNA is TGTGCCAGCTCATCCCAGCTCGGGACAGGGAGGTATGAGCAGTACTTC.

V usage is TRBV19 and J usage is TRBJ1-4, with D possibly matching TRBD1 (6 bases). The CDR3 consists of 15 residues. V lost 3 bases, J lost 3 bases, and 11 bases lay in between. The V gene's germline CDR1 is LNHDA and CDR2 SQIVND (reference sequence). The CDR3 region is CASSMGAAPNEKLFF. CDR3 in DNA: TGTGCCAGTAGTATGGGGGCAGCCCCTAATGAAAAACTGTTTTTT.

V is TRBV6-5 and J is TRBJ2-7, with D perhaps assigned TRBD1 or TRBD2 (5 bases each). The germline gives CDR1 MNHEY, CDR2 SVGAGI. The CDR3 covers 13 residues. Trimming stripped 5 bases from V and 6 bases from J, with 14 bases between. CDR3 in DNA: TGTGCCAGCAGTCGGGACCGGACAAGCGAGCAGTACTTC. The encoded protein is CASSRDRTSEQYF.

V is TRBV19 and J is TRBJ1-5, with a possible D match to TRBD1 (5 bases). Germline V gene lookup returns CDR1 LNHDA and CDR2 SQIVND (reference sequence). V was cut by 7 bases and J by 3 bases, with 16 bases left in between. There are 15 residues in the CDR3. The CDR3 is CASTLGSGLNQPQHF. The CDR3 coding sequence is TGTGCCAGTACCCTGGGGTCGGGACTCAATCAGCCCCAGCATTTT.

The V gene is TRBV6-4, the J gene TRBJ2-7; 7 bases map to TRBD1. The V segment lost 0 bases and the J segment 2 bases; nucleotides outside the gene matches: 1. Looked up from germline, CDR1 is MRHNA and CDR2 is SNTAGT. CDR3 length: 14 amino acids. In DNA, the CDR3 is TGTGCCAGCAGTGACTCGCAGGGGGCCTACGAGCAGTACTTC. Protein sequence: CASSDSQGAYEQYF.

The chain has TRBV5-1 and TRBJ2-5, with 8 nucleotides matching TRBD2. The germline gives CDR1 SGHRS, CDR2 YFSETQ. The J segment lost 5 bases and the V segment lost 4 bases, leaving 13 bases of the junction unmatched. The CDR3 length is 16 residues. The CDR3 DNA reads TGCGCCAGCAGCCCTAACGTAGCGGGATCTAAGGAGACCCAGTACTTC. Protein: CASSPNVAGSKETQYF.

The chain has TRBV7-2 and TRBJ2-7; D uncertain. The germline gives CDR1 SGHTA, CDR2 FQGNSA. The CDR3 is made up of 12 amino acids. V lost 5 bases, J lost 5 bases, and 10 bases lay in between. The CDR3 loop reads CASSRSIHEQYF. DNA of the CDR3: TGTGCCAGCAGCCGATCTATACACGAGCAGTACTTC.

The J gene is TRBJ2-7, the V gene TRBV6-6; D not certain. The CDR3 runs to 13 residues. Trimming pared 4 bases from V and 4 bases from J, leaving 11 bases between. CDR1 is MNHNY, CDR2 SVGAGI, per germline (reference sequence). CDR3 loop: CASSLGPEYEQYF. CDR3 DNA sequence: TGTGCCAGCAGTTTGGGCCCGGAATACGAGCAGTACTTC.

V usage is TRBV5-1 and J usage is TRBJ1-2, with a tentative D call TRBD1 (6 bases). CDR3 length equals 15 residues. V lost 0 bases and J 3 bases, leaving 12 bases between the germline ends. Germline V CDR1 and CDR2: SGHRS, YFSETQ. This CDR3 reads CASSLDGGRDYGYTF. CDR3 bases: TGCGCCAGCAGCTTGGATGGGGGGCGCGACTATGGCTACACCTTC.

The V call is TRBV5-4, the J call TRBJ2-5; no firm D call. CDR3 length equals 13 residues. Looked up from germline, CDR1 is SGHNT and CDR2 is YYREEE (reference sequence). Trimming left V 4 bases short and J 1 base short, with 8 bases between. The CDR3 region is CASSQPSQETQYF. The CDR3 nucleotides are TGTGCCAGCAGCCAGCCTAGCCAAGAGACCCAGTACTTC.

This clone occurred once. The chain links TRBV18 to TRBJ1-5; 9 bases are a match to TRBD1. With V trimmed by 5 bases and J by 3 bases, 11 bases remained unmatched. CDR3 length: 17 residues. CDR1 is KGHSH, CDR2 LQKENI, per germline. For the CDR3, the DNA is TGTGCCAGCTCAGGCGGGACAGGGCCGAATGACAATCAGCCCCAGCATTTT. Protein sequence: CASSGGTGPNDNQPQHF. The variable domain in full, completed from reference TRBV18 and TRBJ1-5, reads NAGVMQNPRHLVRRRGQEARLRCSPMKGHSHVYWYRQLPEEGLKFMVYLQKENIIDESGMPKERFSAEFPKEGPSILRIQQVVRGDSAAYFCASSGGTGPNDNQPQHFGDGTRLSIL.

The chain links TRBV5-1 to TRBJ1-2, with D perhaps matching TRBD1 (6 bases). Germline CDR1 SGHRS, CDR2 YFSETQ. Between the trimmed V and J ends, which lost 2 bases and 4 bases, there was a span of 9 bases. This CDR3 is 13 amino acids long. CDR3 residues: CASSLQGFYGYTF. DNA for the CDR3: TGCGCCAGCAGCTTACAGGGTTTCTATGGCTACACCTTC.

A note on this clone: Sequence at one end of the junction differs from germline and may be a read error. The V call is TRBV7-7, the J call TRBJ2-2; 7 nucleotides align to TRBD1. Germline CDR1 is SSHAT and CDR2 is FNYEAQ (reference sequence). CDR3 length equals 15 residues. The CDR3 here is CASSPRQGPRGELFF. Here the CDR3 DNA reads TGTGCTAGCAGCCCAAGACAGGGCCCGAGGGGGGAGCTGTTTTTT. The variable domain in full, with the rest retrieved from reference TRBV7-7 and TRBJ2-2, is GAGVSQSPRYKVTKRGQDVTLRCDPISSHATLYWYQQALGQGPEFLTYFNYEAQPDKSGLPSDRFSAERPEGSISTLTIQRTEQRDSAMYRCASSPRQGPRGELFFGEGSRLTVL.

This chain connects TRBV30 to TRBJ2-1; 8 bases align to TRBD2. The V segment lost 1 base and the J segment 1 base; nucleotides outside the gene matches: 3. Germline values: CDR1 GTSNPN, CDR2 SVGIG (reference sequence). The CDR3 covers 15 residues. CDR3 sequence reads: CAWSGREGSYNEQFF. In DNA, the CDR3 is TGTGCCTGGAGTGGACGGGAGGGGTCCTACAATGAGCAGTTCTTC.